This TCR beta chain was profiled in a study of shared clonotypes between healthy human individuals. On the study more broadly: Plates per donor: three CD4 naive, three CD4 memory, two CD8 naive, one CD8 memory. Study-wide results and limits: When naive CD4 clonotypes were compared across a few donors, around 4.6% were shared.

CD45RA-negative memory and CD45RA+ naive subsets were split from the CD4+ cells. A note on this clone: Its matching antigen is unknown.

Samples underwent the assay at deep level. This table comes from immunoSEQ multiplex PCR, and its TCRdb copy is limited to in-frame clones, with some not included. The sample consists of about 1 million clones, about 74% of them appearing once. Germline V gene data show CDR1 as KGHSH and CDR2 as LQKENI. This CDR3 is built from 14 residues. The trim removed 2 bases at V and 13 bases at J, leaving 8 bases unmatched. The receptor comes from a man in his late teens or twenties in good health. Sequencing was carried out using memory CD4+ T cells sorted from blood. Subset in this sample: CD45RA-negative fraction. V is TRBV18 and J is TRBJ1-6; 7 nucleotides agree with TRBD1. The CDR3 DNA reads TGTGCCAGCTCACCAGAAAGACAGGGATCTCCCCTCCACTTT. Translated, it gives CASSPERQGSPLHF.